The following is a T cell receptor beta chain sequence with its context. Assay: immunoSEQ multiplex PCR; the TCRdb copy retains only in-frame clones and omits some. The data show 310,000 or so clones, roughly 90% seen once. These data belong to a study of blood T cell repertoires in COVID-19. Study-level background: PBMCs, B-cell-depleted T cells, or T cells were the source of the cDNA or gDNA that made up the material.

This CDR3 has 20 amino acids. The trim removed 2 bases at V and 5 bases at J, leaving 14 bases unmatched. The germline CDR1 and CDR2 sequences are SGHTA and FQGTGA. This chain uses TRBV7-3 with TRBJ2-1; 14 nucleotides align to TRBD2. This clonotype was sampled from a man in his thirties or forties with COVID-19, enrolled during active disease. Sequences were obtained from peripheral blood. CDR3 bases: TGTGCCAGCAGCTTACTAACCCTAACCAGACTAGCGGGAGGGAACAATGAGCAGTTCTTC. This sequence encodes CASSLLTLTRLAGGNNEQFF.